The 21 T cell receptor beta chains given below trace back to one sample, sequenced in a study of T cell repertoires in cytomegalovirus infection. MiXCR was run by TCRdb on the reads, yielding one entry per CDR3 protein. The profile covers 200,000 to 300,000 distinct CDR3 sequences, with around 9% appearing a single time and over 13% taken by the ten largest. The source material was PBMCs. These receptor sequences come from a human donor in good health (CMV status not recorded). Some clones in this sample may be carry-over from other donors' samples.

The chain couples TRBV10-2 to TRBJ1-6; 10 bases align to TRBD1. The trim removed 6 bases at V and 8 bases at J, leaving 7 bases unmatched. CDR1 is WSHSY, CDR2 SAAADI, per germline. There are 15 residues in the CDR3. The CDR3 reads CASRETGGFDSPLHF. In nucleotides, the CDR3 is TGCGCCAGCAGGGAGACAGGGGGCTTCGATTCACCCCTCCACTTT.

This clonotype was counted many times. The V call is TRBV7-2, the J call TRBJ2-1, with D perhaps TRBD2 (5 bases). The V gene's germline CDR1 is SGHTA and CDR2 FQGNSA. The V end lost 8 bases, the J end lost 8 bases, and 16 bases lay between the germline ends. The CDR3 is made up of 13 amino acids. DNA for the CDR3: TGTGCCAGCGGACGGAAACTAGGCCATGAGCAGTTCTTC. Protein product: CASGRKLGHEQFF. Based on the CDR3 plus reference TRBV7-2 and TRBJ2-1, the full variable domain is GAGVSQSPSNKVTEKGKDVELRCDPISGHTALYWYRQSLGQGLEFLIYFQGNSAPDKSGLPSDRFSAERTGGSVSTLTIQRTQQEDSAVYLCASGRKLGHEQFFGPGTRLTVL.

The table lists this clonotype with a few counts. This chain uses TRBV20-1 with TRBJ2-3; 8 nucleotides align to TRBD2. The CDR3 spans 14 residues. From germline, CDR1 is DFQATT and CDR2 SNEGSKA (reference sequence). V trimming: 3 bases; J trimming: 1 base; junction bases outside the gene matches: 3. The CDR3 sequence is CSASPLAGTDTQYF. The CDR3 nucleotides are TGCAGTGCTAGCCCACTAGCGGGCACAGATACGCAGTATTTT.

CDR3 coding DNA: TGCGCCAGCAGCCAAGATGGGACAGCACCTTACTCTGGAAACACCATATATTTT. It is translated as CASSQDGTAPYSGNTIYF. This chain connects TRBV4-1 to TRBJ1-3, with 7 nucleotides matching TRBD1. Trimming cost V 0 bases and J 0 bases; bases outside gene matches: 8. This CDR3 has 18 amino acids. Germline assignment: CDR1 MGHRA and CDR2 YSYEKL.

This clonotype was observed a handful of times. The rearrangement links TRBV6-5 to TRBJ2-7, with 16 bases that match TRBD2. The CDR3 totals 16 residues. Germline V CDR1 and CDR2: MNHEY, SVGAGI. V shed 2 bases, J shed 7 bases, and the junction held 5 bases outside the gene matches. The DNA for the CDR3 is TGTGCCAGCAGTTACCAGGGACTAGCGGGAGGGGAAGAGCAGTACTTC. Encoded protein: CASSYQGLAGGEEQYF.

This clonotype showed up many times. The gene calls are TRBV7-2 and TRBJ1-2; perhaps TRBD1 as D (5 bases). Germline V gene data show CDR1 as SGHTA and CDR2 as FQGNSA. The CDR3 is made up of 14 amino acids. The germline V and J ends were trimmed by 5 bases and 4 bases, with 14 bases remaining between them. This CDR3 is CASSPGQSVYGYTF. CDR3 bases: TGTGCCAGCAGCCCCGGACAATCCGTCTATGGCTACACCTTC.

The rearrangement uses TRBV18 and TRBJ2-6; D is possibly TRBD2 (5 bases). Trimming left V 1 base short and J 16 bases short, with 14 bases between. In germline, CDR1 is KGHSH, CDR2 LQKENI. The CDR3 contains 13 residues. CDR3 protein: CASSPRGHHYLTF. CDR3 in DNA: TGTGCCAGCTCACCACGAGGGCATCACTATCTGACTTTC.

This clonotype was picked up many times. The V call is TRBV7-2, the J call TRBJ1-6; D gene uncertain. V was trimmed by 4 bases and J by 0 bases, leaving 7 bases between them. This CDR3 is 15 amino acids long. From germline, CDR1 is SGHTA and CDR2 FQGNSA. The CDR3 DNA follows: TGTGCCAGCAGCTCTAGGGTCTCCTATAATTCACCCCTCCACTTT. Protein product: CASSSRVSYNSPLHF.

In this sample, this clonotype turned up many times. The chain recombines TRBV6-5 with TRBJ1-2, with no clear D. Germline CDR1 is MNHEY and CDR2 is SVGAGI. Trimming removed 0 bases at V and 5 bases at J, with 19 bases between. There are 17 residues in the CDR3. The CDR3 sequence: CASSYSANRLVSYGYTF. CDR3 sequence (DNA): TGTGCCAGCAGTTACTCGGCCAACCGACTCGTCTCTTATGGCTACACCTTC.

This clonotype has a handful of counts. The V call is TRBV6-2 or TRBV6-3, the J call TRBJ2-5; weak D call: TRBD2 (7 bases). V shed 2 bases and J shed 4 bases, with 20 bases lying between them. Germline assignment: CDR1 MNHEY and CDR2 SVGEGT. This CDR3 comprises 17 residues. This chain's CDR3 is CASSYGVVGGRGETQYF. As DNA, the CDR3 is TGTGCCAGCAGTTACGGAGTCGTCGGGGGGCGCGGAGAGACCCAGTACTTC.

This clonotype was observed at least ten times. This chain links TRBV4-2 with TRBJ1-4; no definite D call. This CDR3 spans 16 amino acids. The V gene's germline CDR1 is LGHNA and CDR2 YNFKEQ. V was trimmed by 1 base and J by 0 bases, leaving 9 bases between them. CDR3 sequence (DNA): TGTGCCAGCAGCCAAGTGACGGTTGCAACTAATGAAAAACTGTTTTTT. Its translation: CASSQVTVATNEKLFF.

This chain joins TRBV28 and TRBJ1-1, with D possibly matching TRBD1 (6 bases). The CDR3 consists of 18 residues. V lost 2 bases and J 1 base, leaving 20 bases between the germline ends. CDR1 is MDHEN, CDR2 SYDVKM, per germline. The CDR3: CASSLAMGAGGPNTEAFF. As DNA, the CDR3 is TGTGCCAGCAGTTTAGCGATGGGGGCCGGGGGACCGAACACTGAAGCTTTCTTT.

This clonotype was picked up many times. The chain employs TRBV28 and TRBJ2-4, with 11 bases aligning to TRBD2. The CDR3 contains 17 residues. CDR1 MDHEN and CDR2 SYDVKM come from the germline V gene. Trimming at V came to 0 bases and at J to 6 bases, leaving 7 bases not matched to a gene. The CDR3, as DNA: TGTGCCAGCAGTTTATGGGGAACTAGCGGGGGAGGAAACATTCAGTACTTC. Amino acids: CASSLWGTSGGGNIQYF.

This clonotype came up many times. The chain employs TRBV20-1 and TRBJ1-1; TRBD1 agrees at 7 bases. The CDR3 contains 14 residues. Trimming removed 5 bases from V and 3 bases from J; junction bases left unmatched: 9. Germline V lookup: CDR1 DFQATT, CDR2 SNEGSKA (reference sequence). CDR3 loop: CSARLPDRDTEAFF. The CDR3 DNA sequence: TGCAGTGCTCGACTCCCTGACAGGGACACTGAAGCTTTCTTT.

In its sample, this clonotype was seen many times. The V call is TRBV5-6, the J call TRBJ1-2; D is unresolved. Trimming stripped 1 base from V and 6 bases from J, with 13 bases between. The length of the CDR3 is 14 residues. CDR1 is SGHDT and CDR2 is YYEEEE in the germline V gene. CDR3 DNA: TGTGCCAGCAGCTTGTTTTCGGAGCGGGATGGCTACACCTTC. Translation gives CASSLFSERDGYTF.

V gene TRBV6-2 or TRBV6-3 combines with J gene TRBJ2-7, with TRBD1 identical over 9 bases. CDR1 and CDR2 (germline): MNHEY, SVGEGT. The CDR3 sequence is 16 residues long. The V segment lost 5 bases and the J segment 3 bases; nucleotides outside the gene matches: 11. The CDR3 nucleotides read TGTGCCAGCAGTGACGGACAGGGGAAAATATTCTACGAGCAGTACTTC. It specifies CASSDGQGKIFYEQYF.

This clonotype was counted ten times or more. J is TRBJ1-5 and V is TRBV28, with a tentative D call TRBD1 (5 bases). Trimming cost V 6 bases and J 1 base, with 13 bases left between them. The CDR3 spans 15 residues. CDR1 and CDR2 from the germline V gene are MDHEN and SYDVKM. The CDR3 protein is CASRAGGGSNQPQHF. The DNA of the CDR3 is TGTGCCAGCAGGGCCGGCGGGGGAAGCAATCAGCCCCAGCATTTT.

This clonotype has a handful of counts. V and J are TRBV7-2 and TRBJ2-5; D is perhaps TRBD1 (6 bases). Germline V gene data show CDR1 as SGHTA and CDR2 as FQGNSA. The CDR3 sequence is 14 residues long. Trimming pared 8 bases from V and 5 bases from J, leaving 18 bases between. CDR3 sequence: CASSYRDLRETQYF. CDR3 DNA: TGTGCCAGCTCATACAGGGACCTCCGGGAGACCCAGTACTTC. Looking up the rest from reference TRBV7-2 and TRBJ2-5 gives the full variable domain: GAGVSQSPSNKVTEKGKDVELRCDPISGHTALYWYRQSLGQGLEFLIYFQGNSAPDKSGLPSDRFSAERTGGSVSTLTIQRTQQEDSAVYLCASSYRDLRETQYFGPGTRLLVL.

This clonotype was counted many times. The chain has TRBV7-9 and TRBJ2-7, with 7 nucleotides matching TRBD2. The trim removed 5 bases at V and 2 bases at J, leaving 9 bases unmatched. This CDR3 is 15 amino acids long. Germline lookup yields CDR1 SEHNR and CDR2 FQNEAQ (reference sequence). The CDR3 sequence: CASSPPGTTTYEQYF. In nucleotides, the CDR3 is TGTGCCAGCAGCCCGCCCGGGACTACTACCTACGAGCAGTACTTC. The variable domain in full, with the rest retrieved from reference TRBV7-9 and TRBJ2-7, is DTGVSQNPRHKITKRGQNVTFRCDPISEHNRLYWYRQTLGQGPEFLTYFQNEAQLEKSRLLSDRFSAERPKGSFSTLEIQRTEQGDSAMYLCASSPPGTTTYEQYFGPGTRLTVT.

This clonotype appeared many times. The chain employs TRBV19 and TRBJ2-2; 7 nucleotides line up with TRBD1. The germline V gene has CDR1 LNHDA and CDR2 SQIVND (reference sequence). The junction had 8 bases not matched to a gene; V was cut back by 5 bases and J by 5 bases. The CDR3 covers 15 residues. CDR3 region: CASSRQGLVTGELFF. DNA for the CDR3: TGTGCCAGTAGTCGACAGGGTCTCGTGACCGGGGAGCTGTTTTTT.

This clonotype was found many times. The rearrangement links TRBV7-2 to TRBJ2-5, with TRBD2 identical over 9 bases. Germline CDR1 SGHTA, CDR2 FQGNSA. The V segment lost 3 bases and the J segment 7 bases; nucleotides outside the gene matches: 12. The CDR3 totals 16 residues. The CDR3 is CASSLASGVNIGTQYF. The CDR3 region has the DNA TGTGCCAGCAGCTTGGCTAGCGGGGTGAACATAGGGACCCAGTACTTC.